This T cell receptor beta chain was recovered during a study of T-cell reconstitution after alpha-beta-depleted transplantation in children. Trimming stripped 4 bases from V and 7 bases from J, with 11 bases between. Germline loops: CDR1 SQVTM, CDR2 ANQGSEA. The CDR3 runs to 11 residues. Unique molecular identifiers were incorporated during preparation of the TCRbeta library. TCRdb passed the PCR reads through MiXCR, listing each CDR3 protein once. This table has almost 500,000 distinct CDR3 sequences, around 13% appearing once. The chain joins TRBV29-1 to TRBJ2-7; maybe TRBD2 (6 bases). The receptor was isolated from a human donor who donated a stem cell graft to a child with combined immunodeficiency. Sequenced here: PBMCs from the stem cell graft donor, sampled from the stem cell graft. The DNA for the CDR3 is TGCAGCGTTGTTGGGGGGAGTGAGCAGTACTTC. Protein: CSVVGGSEQYF.